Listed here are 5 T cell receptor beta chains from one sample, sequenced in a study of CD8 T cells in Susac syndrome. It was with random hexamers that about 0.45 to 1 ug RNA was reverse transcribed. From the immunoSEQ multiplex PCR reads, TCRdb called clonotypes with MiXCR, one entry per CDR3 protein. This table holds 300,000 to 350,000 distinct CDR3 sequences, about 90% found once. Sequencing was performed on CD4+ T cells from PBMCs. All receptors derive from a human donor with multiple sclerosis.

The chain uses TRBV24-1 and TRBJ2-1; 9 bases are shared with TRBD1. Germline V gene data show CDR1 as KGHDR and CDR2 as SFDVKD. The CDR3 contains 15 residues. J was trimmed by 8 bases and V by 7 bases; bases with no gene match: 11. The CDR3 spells CATREGQGIIYEQFF. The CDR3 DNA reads TGTGCCACCAGAGAAGGACAGGGGATAATATATGAGCAGTTCTTC.

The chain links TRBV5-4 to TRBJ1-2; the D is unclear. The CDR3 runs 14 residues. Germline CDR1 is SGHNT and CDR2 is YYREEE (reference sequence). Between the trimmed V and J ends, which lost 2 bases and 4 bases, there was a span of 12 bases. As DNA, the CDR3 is TGTGCCAGCAGCTTCATGCAGGAGGGCTATGGCTACACCTTC. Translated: CASSFMQEGYGYTF.

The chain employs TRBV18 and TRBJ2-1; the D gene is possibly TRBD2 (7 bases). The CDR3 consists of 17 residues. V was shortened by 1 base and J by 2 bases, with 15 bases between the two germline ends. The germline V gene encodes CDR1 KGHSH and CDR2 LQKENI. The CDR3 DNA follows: TGTGCCAGCTCACCACGGGGGAGCGGGACACCCTACAATGAGCAGTTCTTC. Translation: CASSPRGSGTPYNEQFF.

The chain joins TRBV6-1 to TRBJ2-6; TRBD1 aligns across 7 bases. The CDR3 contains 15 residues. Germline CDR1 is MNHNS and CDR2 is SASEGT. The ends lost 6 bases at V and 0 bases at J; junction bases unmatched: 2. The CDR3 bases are TGTGCCAGCAGCCCAGGGGGCTCTGGGGCCAACGTCCTGACTTTC. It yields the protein CASSPGGSGANVLTF.

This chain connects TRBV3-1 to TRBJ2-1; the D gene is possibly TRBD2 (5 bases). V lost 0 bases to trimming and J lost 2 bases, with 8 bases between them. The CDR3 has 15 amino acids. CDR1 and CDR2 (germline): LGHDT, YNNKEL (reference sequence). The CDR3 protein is CASSQDASPYNEQFF. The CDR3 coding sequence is TGTGCCAGCAGCCAAGATGCTAGCCCCTACAATGAGCAGTTCTTC.